The 30 T cell receptor beta chains below all came from one sample that was sequenced in a study of blood T cell repertoires in COVID-19. Sequenced by immunoSEQ multiplex PCR; TCRdb stores in-frame clones only, minus some. The table has 200,000 to 300,000 clones, under 90% seen once. Sequenced sample: PBMCs or T cells enriched from blood (not recorded which). Receptor source: a man between 40 and 49 years old who had recovered from COVID-19.

This clone was observed a few times. The J gene is TRBJ2-1, the V gene TRBV30; 15 bases map to TRBD2. The CDR3 runs to 16 residues. The V segment lost 3 bases and the J segment 6 bases; nucleotides outside the gene matches: 6. Germline V gene data show CDR1 as GTSNPN and CDR2 as SVGIG (reference sequence). CDR3 residues: CAWSRTSGRAGNEQFF. DNA for the CDR3: TGTGCCTGGAGCCGGACTAGCGGGAGGGCCGGCAATGAGCAGTTCTTC.

This chain joins TRBV29-1 and TRBJ2-4, with TRBD1 identical over 8 bases. Germline trimming cut 5 bases from V and 8 bases from J; bases unmatched to any gene: 5. This CDR3 spans 12 amino acids. Germline V gene data show CDR1 as SQVTM and CDR2 as ANQGSEA. CDR3 sequence reads: CSVLQGAHIQYF. The CDR3 DNA follows: TGCAGCGTTTTGCAGGGGGCTCACATTCAGTACTTC.

The chain recombines TRBV6-5 with TRBJ2-7, with 7 bases matching TRBD1. The CDR3 runs to 15 residues. Germline CDR1 and CDR2: MNHEY and SVGAGI. Trimming removed 7 bases from V and 3 bases from J; junction bases left unmatched: 12. As DNA, the CDR3 is TGTGCCAGCAAACCCACCGTCGACAGGGACTACGAGCAGTACTTC. It translates to CASKPTVDRDYEQYF.

This clone has just a few counts. The chain uses TRBV2 and TRBJ2-7; D gene unclear. The CDR3 is 12 amino acids. CDR1 is SNHLY and CDR2 is FYNNEI in the germline V gene. Between the trimmed V and J ends, which lost 6 bases and 7 bases, there was a span of 13 bases. CDR3 in DNA: TGTGCCAGCAGCGTAATATCGAGGGAGCAGTACTTC. Translation gives CASSVISREQYF.

The chain employs TRBV6-5 and TRBJ2-2; 10 bases align to TRBD2. From germline, CDR1 is MNHEY and CDR2 SVGAGI. The junction had 0 bases not matched to a gene; V was cut back by 2 bases and J by 3 bases. The CDR3 contains 15 residues. The CDR3 sequence: CASSYGTSDTGELFF. The CDR3 nucleotides are TGTGCCAGCAGTTACGGGACTAGCGACACCGGGGAGCTGTTTTTT.

The J gene is TRBJ2-6, the V gene TRBV19; 7 bases agree with TRBD1. J was trimmed by 0 bases and V by 2 bases; bases with no gene match: 1. Germline loops: CDR1 LNHDA, CDR2 SQIVND (reference sequence). The CDR3 is 16 amino acids. CDR3 region: CASSIWDSSGANVLTF. The CDR3 DNA reads TGTGCCAGTAGTATATGGGACAGCTCTGGGGCCAACGTCCTGACTTTC.

The rearrangement links TRBV2 to TRBJ2-3, with D perhaps matching TRBD1 (5 bases). Trimming left V 2 bases short and J 3 bases short, with 6 bases between. The germline V gene has CDR1 SNHLY and CDR2 FYNNEI. The CDR3 contains 13 residues. The CDR3 spells CASSEKGTDTQYF. DNA for the CDR3: TGTGCCAGCAGTGAAAAGGGGACAGATACGCAGTATTTT. Based on the CDR3 plus reference TRBV2 and TRBJ2-3, the full variable domain is EPEVTQTPSHQVTQMGQEVILRCVPISNHLYFYWYRQILGQKVEFLVSFYNNEISEKSEIFDDQFSVERPDGSNFTLKIRSTKLEDSAMYFCASSEKGTDTQYFGPGTRLTVL.

The V gene is TRBV7-3, the J gene TRBJ2-5; 8 bases agree with TRBD1. The CDR3 extends over 13 amino acids. CDR1 and CDR2 (germline): SGHTA, FQGTGA. The ends lost 2 bases at V and 6 bases at J; junction bases unmatched: 2. CDR3 in DNA: TGTGCCAGCAGCTTACAGGGGGCGAAGACCCAGTACTTC. It translates to CASSLQGAKTQYF.

The gene calls are TRBV6-1 and TRBJ1-2; no firm D call. CDR1 is MNHNS, CDR2 SASEGT, per germline. Trimming shortened V by 2 bases and J by 8 bases, and 6 bases separated the two germline ends. CDR3 length equals 11 residues. The CDR3 is CASSETGGYTF. The DNA for the CDR3 is TGTGCCAGCAGTGAAACCGGGGGCTACACCTTC.

The V and J genes are TRBV25-1 and TRBJ1-4; 8 positions match TRBD1. The CDR3 consists of 14 residues. Per germline, CDR1 MGHDK and CDR2 SYGVNS. J lost 8 bases, V lost 6 bases, and 8 bases had no gene match. DNA for the CDR3: TGTGCCAGCAGCCTGACAGGGGTGAGGGAAAAACTGTTTTTT. Translating gives CASSLTGVREKLFF.

The rearrangement uses TRBV12-3 or TRBV12-4 and TRBJ1-4; D not resolved. This CDR3 spans 12 amino acids. Trimming removed 6 bases at V and 3 bases at J, with 5 bases between. The CDR3 loop is CASRRANEKLFF. CDR3 DNA: TGTGCCAGCAGGAGAGCTAATGAAAAACTGTTTTTT.

The chain carries TRBV3-1 (or the pseudogene TRBV3-2) and TRBJ2-3, with D uncertain. Germline V gene lookup returns CDR1 LGHDT and CDR2 YNNKEL (reference sequence). The CDR3 is 13 amino acids. V lost 1 base and J lost 1, with 3 bases in between. The CDR3 sequence: CASSQVGTDTQYF. Written as DNA, the CDR3 is TGTGCCAGCAGCCAAGTAGGCACAGATACGCAGTATTTT.

The table lists this clone with a count of one. V and J are TRBV18 and TRBJ2-2, with TRBD1 matching over 9 bases. Trimming at V came to 3 bases and at J to 2 bases, leaving 4 bases not matched to a gene. CDR1 KGHSH and CDR2 LQKENI come from the germline V gene. The CDR3 has 16 residues. The CDR3 nucleotides are TGTGCCAGCTCACCCCGGGACAGGGTTAACACCGGGGAGCTGTTTTTT. The encoded protein is CASSPRDRVNTGELFF.

This clone was seen only once. This rearrangement joins TRBV5-4 to TRBJ2-7, with 8 bases aligning to TRBD2. The J segment lost 0 bases and the V segment lost 4 bases, leaving 18 bases of the junction unmatched. The CDR3 contains 19 residues. CDR1 is SGHNT and CDR2 is YYREEE in the germline V gene (reference sequence). The CDR3: CASSPGGGLLAGTSYEQYF. The CDR3 region has the DNA TGTGCCAGCAGCCCCGGCGGGGGGCTCTTAGCCGGGACCTCCTACGAGCAGTACTTC.

This clone was counted at least ten times. The chain links TRBV11-2 to TRBJ2-5, with TRBD1 identical over 7 bases. Germline assignment: CDR1 SGHAT and CDR2 FQNNGV. The CDR3 runs 16 residues. J gave up 5 bases and V 5 bases, and 14 bases lay outside the gene matches. The CDR3 here is CASSPDRLAGRETQYF. CDR3 coding DNA: TGTGCCAGCAGCCCGGACAGGCTAGCCGGTCGGGAGACCCAGTACTTC.

The rearrangement joins TRBV2 to TRBJ2-5; possibly TRBD2 for D (6 bases). Germline loops: CDR1 SNHLY, CDR2 FYNNEI. CDR3 length: 13 amino acids. Trimming removed 6 bases from V and 5 bases from J, with 13 bases in between. The CDR3 region is CASSREPLETQYF. CDR3 nucleotide sequence: TGTGCCAGCAGCCGGGAGCCGTTGGAGACCCAGTACTTC.

This chain links TRBV30 with TRBJ1-3; a possible D gene is TRBD1 (5 bases). CDR3 size: 16 residues. CDR1 GTSNPN and CDR2 SVGIG come from the germline V gene (reference sequence). Trimming pared 5 bases from V and 0 bases from J, leaving 17 bases between. CDR3: CAWEKTVEGSGNTIYF. The CDR3 nucleotides are TGTGCCTGGGAGAAGACAGTTGAAGGCTCTGGAAACACCATATATTTT.

The rearrangement links TRBV9 to TRBJ1-2; maybe TRBD1 (5 bases). This CDR3 has 13 amino acids. The germline CDR1 and CDR2 sequences are SGDLS and YYNGEE. Trimming removed 1 base from V and 1 base from J, with 5 bases in between. The chain's CDR3 is CASSVQGNYGYTF. The CDR3 region has the DNA TGTGCCAGCAGCGTACAGGGTAACTATGGCTACACCTTC.

The gene calls are TRBV11-3 and TRBJ2-1; TRBD1 is a possible D gene (5 bases). The germline V gene encodes CDR1 SGHNT and CDR2 YENEEA. The CDR3 extends over 13 amino acids. The V gene lost 6 bases and the J gene lost 5 bases, with 11 bases spanning the gap. In DNA form, the CDR3 reads TGTGCCAGCAGTCTAGGGGCCCACAATGAGCAGTTCTTC. It specifies CASSLGAHNEQFF.

This chain joins TRBV27 and TRBJ1-1, with D perhaps matching TRBD1 (6 bases). Trimming cost V 5 bases and J 4 bases, with 17 bases left between them. CDR3 length equals 15 residues. Germline CDR1 is MNHEY and CDR2 is SMNVEV (reference sequence). CDR3 region: CASSQGGGKATEAFF. CDR3 nucleotides: TGTGCCAGCAGTCAGGGAGGGGGTAAGGCCACTGAAGCTTTCTTT.

This clone has only a few counts. The chain uses TRBV7-7 and TRBJ2-5; 8 bases fit TRBD2. V gave up 5 bases and J gave up 5 bases; unmatched junction bases: 4. CDR1 SSHAT and CDR2 FNYEAQ come from the germline V gene (reference sequence). The CDR3 spans 13 residues. The CDR3 loop reads CASSVSGGETQYF. CDR3 DNA: TGTGCCAGCAGCGTCTCGGGGGGGGAGACCCAGTACTTC.

Only one count was recorded for this clone. The chain has TRBV7-8 and TRBJ1-5; D perhaps matches TRBD1 (6 bases). The CDR3 contains 14 residues. CDR1 is SGHVS, CDR2 FQNEAQ, per germline. Trimming left V 7 bases short and J 2 bases short, with 12 bases between. The CDR3 DNA reads TGTGCCAGCACAGGGGTTCTGGGCAATCAGCCCCAGCATTTT. It yields the protein CASTGVLGNQPQHF.

This clone was found a few times. The chain recombines TRBV4-3 with TRBJ2-7; TRBD2 matches at 9 bases. V dropped 0 bases and J dropped 3; count of bases not matched to a gene: 9. Germline V CDR1 and CDR2: LGHNA, YSLEER. The CDR3 totals 17 residues. CDR3 coding DNA: TGCGCCAGCAGCCAAGATCGGTTGCGGGGGGGGAGCTACGAGCAGTACTTC. It translates to CASSQDRLRGGSYEQYF.

This clone was seen a few times. This chain links TRBV5-6 with TRBJ1-2, with D possibly being TRBD1 (6 bases). CDR3 size: 16 residues. Trimming pared 5 bases from V and 3 bases from J, leaving 20 bases between. The germline gives CDR1 SGHDT, CDR2 YYEEEE. The chain's CDR3 is CASSLVRDISYYGYTF. DNA of the CDR3: TGTGCCAGCAGTCTGGTGAGGGACATCAGCTACTATGGCTACACCTTC. Full variable domain (remainder filled in from reference TRBV5-6 and TRBJ1-2): DAGVTQSPTHLIKTRGQQVTLRCSPKSGHDTVSWYQQALGQGPQFIFQYYEEEERQRGNFPDRFSGHQFPNYSSELNVNALLLGDSALYLCASSLVRDISYYGYTFGSGTRLTVV.

The chain links TRBV13 to TRBJ2-1; 10 bases are a match to TRBD2. J gave up 7 bases and V 2 bases, and 14 bases lay outside the gene matches. Germline CDR1 PRHDT, CDR2 FYEKMQ (reference sequence). This CDR3 is built from 18 residues. CDR3 in DNA: TGTGCCAGCAGCTTACGTTGGAGTAGGAGGACTAGCGGAAATGAGCAGTTCTTC. This encodes CASSLRWSRRTSGNEQFF.

This clone was recorded at least ten times. This chain joins TRBV10-3 and TRBJ1-5; TRBD1 matches 7 bases. V lost 2 bases, J lost 0 bases, and 1 base stayed unmatched. From germline, CDR1 is ENHRY and CDR2 SYGVKD. The CDR3 runs 15 residues. The CDR3 loop is CAISEQGDSNQPQHF. The CDR3 DNA reads TGTGCCATCAGTGAGCAGGGGGATAGCAATCAGCCCCAGCATTTT.

The chain has TRBV11-2 and TRBJ2-3; weak D call: TRBD2 (6 bases). The ends were cut back, 6 bases at V and 7 bases at J, with 17 bases in the middle. This CDR3 contains 14 residues. From germline, CDR1 is SGHAT and CDR2 FQNNGV. This chain's CDR3 is CASRPVGGVNTQYF. Written as DNA, the CDR3 is TGTGCCAGCAGGCCCGTCGGCGGGGTTAATACGCAGTATTTT.

This chain connects TRBV7-2 to TRBJ1-2, with D possibly matching TRBD1 (6 bases). Per the germline V gene, CDR1 is SGHTA and CDR2 is FQGNSA. The CDR3 extends over 14 amino acids. V was pared by 5 bases and J by 1 base, with 11 bases between. The CDR3 loop is CASSKPGVNYGYTF. The CDR3 nucleotides are TGTGCCAGCAGCAAACCAGGGGTTAACTATGGCTACACCTTC.

The CDR3 DNA reads as TGTGCCCAAGGGGCTAGCGGGGCCTCTGGGGAGCTGTTTTTT. Residues: CAQGASGASGELFF. This rearrangement joins TRBV7-9 to TRBJ2-2; 9 bases align to TRBD2. The CDR3 runs 14 residues. CDR1 is SEHNR and CDR2 is FQNEAQ in the germline V gene (reference sequence). The junction had 12 bases not matched to a gene; V was cut back by 11 bases and J by 8 bases.

This chain joins TRBV2 and TRBJ1-2; D is perhaps TRBD1 (6 bases). The CDR3 has 13 residues. The ends were cut back, 6 bases at V and 4 bases at J, with 12 bases in the middle. In germline, CDR1 is SNHLY, CDR2 FYNNEI. CDR3 coding DNA: TGTGCCAGCAGAGGAGGACAGCCCTATGGCTACACCTTC. This encodes CASRGGQPYGYTF. Variable domain in full (rest from reference TRBV2 and TRBJ1-2): EPEVTQTPSHQVTQMGQEVILRCVPISNHLYFYWYRQILGQKVEFLVSFYNNEISEKSEIFDDQFSVERPDGSNFTLKIRSTKLEDSAMYFCASRGGQPYGYTFGSGTRLTVV.